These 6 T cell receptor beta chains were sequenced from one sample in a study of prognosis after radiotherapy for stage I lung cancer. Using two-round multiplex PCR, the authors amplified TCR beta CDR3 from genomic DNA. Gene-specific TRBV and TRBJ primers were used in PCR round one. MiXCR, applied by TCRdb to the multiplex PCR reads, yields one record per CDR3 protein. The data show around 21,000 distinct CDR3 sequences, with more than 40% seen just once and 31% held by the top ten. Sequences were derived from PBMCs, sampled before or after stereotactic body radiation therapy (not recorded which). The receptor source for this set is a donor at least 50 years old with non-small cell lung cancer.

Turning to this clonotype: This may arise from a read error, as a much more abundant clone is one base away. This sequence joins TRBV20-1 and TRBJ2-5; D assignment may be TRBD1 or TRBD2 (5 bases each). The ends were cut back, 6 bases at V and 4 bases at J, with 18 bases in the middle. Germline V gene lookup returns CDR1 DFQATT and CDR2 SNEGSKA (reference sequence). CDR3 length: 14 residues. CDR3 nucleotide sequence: TGCAGTGCGGCGCCGGGGACCGTGGGAGAGACCCAGTACTTC. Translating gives CSAAPGTVGETQYF.

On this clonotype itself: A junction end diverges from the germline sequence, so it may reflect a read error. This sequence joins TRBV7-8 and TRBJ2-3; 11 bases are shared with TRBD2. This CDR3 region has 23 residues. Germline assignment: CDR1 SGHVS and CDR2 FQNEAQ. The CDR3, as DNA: TGTGCCAGCAGCCCTTGGCTAGCGGGAGGCCTGTTCCCAACTACAACTAGCACAGATACTCAGTATTTT. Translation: CASSPWLAGGLFPTTTSTDTQYF.

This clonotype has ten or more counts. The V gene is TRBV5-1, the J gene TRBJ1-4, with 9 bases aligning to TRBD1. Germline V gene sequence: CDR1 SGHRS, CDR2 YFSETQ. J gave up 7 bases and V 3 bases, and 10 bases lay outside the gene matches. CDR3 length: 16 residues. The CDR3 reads CASSSRRGQGSEKLFF. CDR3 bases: TGCGCCAGCAGCTCGAGGAGGGGACAGGGTTCTGAAAAACTGTTTTTT. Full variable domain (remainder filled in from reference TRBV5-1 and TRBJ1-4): KAGVTQTPRYLIKTRGQQVTLSCSPISGHRSVSWYQQTPGQGLQFLFEYFSETQRNKGNFPGRFSGRQFSNSRSEMNVSTLELGDSALYLCASSSRRGQGSEKLFFGSGTQLSVL.

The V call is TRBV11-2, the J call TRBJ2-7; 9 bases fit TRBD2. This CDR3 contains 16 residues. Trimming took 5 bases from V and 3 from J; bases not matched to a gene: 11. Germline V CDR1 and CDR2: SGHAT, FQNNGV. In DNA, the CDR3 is TGTGCCAGCAGCGACGCGGGCGGGAGGGTCCTCTACGAGCAGTACTTC. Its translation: CASSDAGGRVLYEQYF.

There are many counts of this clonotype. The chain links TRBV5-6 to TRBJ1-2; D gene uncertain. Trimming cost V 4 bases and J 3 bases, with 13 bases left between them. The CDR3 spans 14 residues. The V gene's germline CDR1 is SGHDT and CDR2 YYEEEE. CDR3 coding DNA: TGTGCCAGCAGCCGGGGAGGGTGGGACTATGGCTACACCTTC. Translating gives CASSRGGWDYGYTF.

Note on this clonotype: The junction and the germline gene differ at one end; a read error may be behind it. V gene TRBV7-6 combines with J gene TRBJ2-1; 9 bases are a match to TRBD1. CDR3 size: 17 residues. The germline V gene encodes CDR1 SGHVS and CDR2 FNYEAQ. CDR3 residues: CASILVVRTGGSNEQFF. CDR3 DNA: TGTGCCAGCATCTTAGTGGTCAGAACAGGGGGCAGCAATGAGCAGTTCTTC.